This entry lists 32 T cell receptor beta chains sequenced from one sample in a study of blood T cell repertoires in COVID-19. TCRdb keeps only in-frame clones here, not all; method: immunoSEQ multiplex PCR. The repertoire consists of roughly 310,000 clones, with about 89% occurring once and the leading ten covering about 9.9%. The sample consisted of PBMCs or T cells enriched from blood (not recorded which). The receptors stem from a woman aged 40 to 49 who had recovered from COVID-19.

The chain combines TRBV12-2 with TRBJ1-4; the table's TRBD1 call for D was not verified on the DNA. TRBV12-2 is listed as a pseudogene. This CDR3 contains 16 residues. CDR3 bases: TGTGCAAGTCGCCCCACCGGGACATTAAAAGGGGAAAAACTGTTTTTT. This sequence encodes CASRPTGTLKGEKLFF.

Of note for this clone: Other DNA sequences in this sample translate to the same CDR3. This rearrangement joins TRBV29-1 to TRBJ2-5, with 12 bases aligning to TRBD2. The CDR3 is 14 amino acids. Unmatched junction bases numbered 4, after V lost 4 bases and J lost 4 bases. Per germline, CDR1 SQVTM and CDR2 ANQGSEA. The CDR3 loop reads CSVASGGARETQYF. DNA for the CDR3: TGCAGCGTTGCTAGCGGGGGGGCCCGAGAGACCCAGTACTTC.

The chain carries TRBV11-2 and TRBJ2-3; 7 bases align to TRBD2. This CDR3 contains 19 residues. Germline V CDR1 and CDR2: SGHAT, FQNNGV. V shed 6 bases, J shed 6 bases, and the junction held 24 bases outside the gene matches. In DNA, the CDR3 is TGTGCCAGCAGTTCGGGGCAGAGGTTCAGAGCGGGGATAGAGGATACGCAGTATTTT. Amino acid sequence: CASSSGQRFRAGIEDTQYF.

The rearrangement links TRBV30 to TRBJ2-7, with TRBD2 matching over 7 bases. V was pared by 3 bases and J by 1 base, with 9 bases of the junction left unmatched. Germline V lookup: CDR1 GTSNPN, CDR2 SVGIG (reference sequence). The CDR3 loop spans 15 amino acids. CDR3 residues: CAWRDVTGGSYEQYF. CDR3 DNA sequence: TGTGCCTGGAGGGACGTGACCGGGGGGTCCTACGAGCAGTACTTC.

The CDR3 DNA sequence: TGTGCCTGGAAGGGGGCGGTAGAGGGCTATGGCTACACCTTC. Translating it yields CAWKGAVEGYGYTF. The V call is TRBV30, the J call TRBJ1-2; 7 bases are a match to TRBD1. Germline assignment: CDR1 GTSNPN and CDR2 SVGIG (reference sequence). The CDR3 consists of 14 residues. The ends lost 4 bases at V and 4 bases at J; junction bases unmatched: 9.

The CDR3 bases are TGTGCCAGCAGTTTCTTAGGGGGGGAGACTAGAGGCGTCTACGAGCAGTACTTC. It encodes CASSFLGGETRGVYEQYF. This chain joins TRBV28 and TRBJ2-7; a weak D match, TRBD2 (7 bases). The CDR3 loop spans 18 amino acids. V lost 3 bases and J lost 3, with 24 bases in between. Germline CDR1 MDHEN, CDR2 SYDVKM.

The rearrangement uses TRBV5-1 and TRBJ2-3; the match to TRBD2 covers 11 bases. CDR3 length equals 18 residues. V trimming: 1 base; J trimming: 0 bases; junction bases outside the gene matches: 7. Germline values: CDR1 SGHRS, CDR2 YFSETQ. CDR3 coding DNA: TGCGCCAGCAGCTTGAGGACTAGCGGGCCCCCTAGCACAGATACGCAGTATTTT. As protein: CASSLRTSGPPSTDTQYF.

The rearrangement links TRBV3-1 (or the pseudogene TRBV3-2) to TRBJ2-3; 8 positions match TRBD2. CDR3 size: 16 residues. Germline-derived CDR1 and CDR2 are LGHDT and YNNKEL (reference sequence). V trimming: 0 bases; J trimming: 1 base; junction bases outside the gene matches: 3. The CDR3 nucleotides are TGTGCCAGCAGCCAAGACACGGGAGGGCGCACAGATACGCAGTATTTT. Protein product: CASSQDTGGRTDTQYF.

V and J are TRBV10-3 and TRBJ2-7; 8 bases map to TRBD2. V was clipped by 5 bases and J by 3 bases; unmatched bases: 6. The CDR3 runs to 14 residues. Germline V lookup: CDR1 ENHRY, CDR2 SYGVKD. The CDR3 region is CAISYSGVLYEQYF. CDR3 sequence (DNA): TGTGCCATCAGTTATAGCGGGGTCCTCTACGAGCAGTACTTC.

The chain employs TRBV7-8 and TRBJ1-6, with 10 bases identical to TRBD1. Germline loops: CDR1 SGHVS, CDR2 FQNEAQ. Trimming removed 4 bases from V and 7 bases from J; junction bases left unmatched: 7. The CDR3 sequence is 16 residues long. This CDR3 reads CASSSPGQGRNSPLHF. In nucleotides, the CDR3 is TGTGCCAGCAGCTCGCCGGGACAGGGGAGAAATTCACCCCTCCACTTT. The full variable domain, rest sourced from reference TRBV7-8 and TRBJ1-6, is GAGVSQSPRYKVAKRGQDVALRCDPISGHVSLFWYQQALGQGPEFLTYFQNEAQLDKSGLPSDRFFAERPEGSVSTLKIQRTQQEDSAVYLCASSSPGQGRNSPLHFGNGTRLTVT.

This chain joins TRBV10-1 and TRBJ1-5, with D possibly being TRBD1 (6 bases). Trimming removed 3 bases at V and 3 bases at J, with 15 bases between. CDR3 length equals 16 residues. Germline CDR1 is WNHNN and CDR2 is SYGVQD (reference sequence). CDR3 loop: CASSEPTGCFNQPQHF. The CDR3 nucleotides are TGCGCCAGCAGTGAACCGACAGGCTGCTTCAATCAGCCCCAGCATTTT.

The table lists this clone with a count of one. The chain combines TRBV5-6 with TRBJ2-1, with D perhaps TRBD1 (5 bases). Trimming pared 0 bases from V and 7 bases from J, leaving 17 bases between. Per germline, CDR1 SGHDT and CDR2 YYEEEE. The CDR3 runs to 16 residues. The CDR3 DNA reads as TGTGCCAGCAGCTTGGGGGTCCAGGGCCACTGGAATGAGCAGTTCTTC. Translated, it gives CASSLGVQGHWNEQFF.

This chain joins TRBV28 and TRBJ2-1; D may be TRBD1 (5 bases). The germline V gene has CDR1 MDHEN and CDR2 SYDVKM. V was cut by 3 bases and J by 12 bases, with 27 bases left in between. This CDR3 contains 17 residues. This CDR3 is CASSFMGLRQRHPGQFF. The CDR3, as DNA: TGTGCCAGCAGTTTTATGGGTTTGAGACAGCGACATCCAGGGCAGTTCTTC.

This chain joins TRBV6-5 and TRBJ1-6; D is unresolved. CDR1 MNHEY and CDR2 SVGAGI come from the germline V gene. Trimming removed 0 bases at V and 13 bases at J, with 19 bases between. There are 16 residues in the CDR3. The CDR3 here is CASSYSSGNSVPPLHF. The CDR3 region has the DNA TGTGCCAGCAGTTACTCCTCGGGGAACTCTGTTCCGCCCCTCCACTTT.

This chain uses TRBV28 with TRBJ1-3; D is perhaps TRBD1 (5 bases). The CDR3 totals 13 residues. Deletions cut 7 bases from V and 5 bases from J, with 12 bases between. Germline V gives CDR1 MDHEN, CDR2 SYDVKM. The CDR3 nucleotides read TGTGCCAGCATTCCGGACACGCGAAACACCATATATTTT. Residues: CASIPDTRNTIYF. The full variable domain, completed using reference TRBV28 and TRBJ1-3, is DVKVTQSSRYLVKRTGEKVFLECVQDMDHENMFWYRQDPGLGLRLIYFSYDVKMKEKGDIPEGYSVSREKKERFSLILESASTNQTSMYLCASIPDTRNTIYFGEGSWLTVV.

This chain links TRBV7-3 with TRBJ2-1; a weak D match, TRBD1 (6 bases). In germline, CDR1 is SGHTA, CDR2 FQGTGA. The CDR3 runs to 14 residues. Trimming pared 6 bases from V and 5 bases from J, leaving 14 bases between. The DNA for the CDR3 is TGTGCCAGCAGGGGCCGGGACAATAACAATGAGCAGTTCTTC. It is translated as CASRGRDNNNEQFF.

This chain links TRBV29-1 with TRBJ2-5; the D gene is possibly TRBD1 (7 bases). V was clipped by 6 bases and J by 2 bases, with 25 bases between them. The CDR3 runs to 17 residues. From germline, CDR1 is SQVTM and CDR2 ANQGSEA. In DNA form, the CDR3 reads TGCAGCGTGGCTGGAAAACTACAACAGGGGAGGCAAGAGACCCAGTACTTC. Protein: CSVAGKLQQGRQETQYF.

Here the CDR3 reads CASSLVGGTAYNEQFF. The CDR3, as DNA: TGTGCCAGCAGCTTAGTCGGGGGTACTGCCTACAATGAGCAGTTCTTC. This chain joins TRBV7-2 and TRBJ2-1; D may be TRBD2 (6 bases). The germline CDR1 and CDR2 sequences are SGHTA and FQGNSA. V shed 1 base and J shed 2 bases, with 12 bases lying between them. The CDR3 spans 16 residues.

On this clone: Relative to the germline gene, one junction end is altered; a read error may explain this. V and J are TRBV11-3 and TRBJ2-2, with D possibly TRBD1 on 5 matching bases. CDR1 is SGHNT and CDR2 is YENEEA in the germline V gene. This CDR3 contains 14 residues. The CDR3 coding sequence is TGTGCCAGCAGCTTAAACAGGAACTCCGGGGAGCTGTTTTTT. It encodes CASSLNRNSGELFF.

The chain joins TRBV4-1 to TRBJ1-1, with 7 bases matching TRBD1. Germline CDR1 is MGHRA and CDR2 is YSYEKL. The CDR3 is 15 amino acids. J lost 1 base, V lost 1 base, and 3 bases had no gene match. The CDR3 nucleotides read TGCGCCAGCAGCCAAGGGACAGGCGGGAACACTGAAGCTTTCTTT. Translation: CASSQGTGGNTEAFF.

V gene TRBV10-3 combines with J gene TRBJ2-7, with D perhaps TRBD1 (6 bases). Trimming took off 2 bases at V and 3 bases at J, with 8 bases between the two ends. The CDR3 sequence is 13 residues long. CDR1 is ENHRY and CDR2 is SYGVKD in the germline V gene. The CDR3 is CAISEGQLYEQYF. CDR3 DNA: TGTGCCATCAGTGAGGGACAGCTCTACGAGCAGTACTTC.

The V and J genes are TRBV12-3 or TRBV12-4 and TRBJ2-5; TRBD2 agrees at 9 bases. The ends lost 8 bases at V and 4 bases at J; junction bases unmatched: 5. The CDR3 is 13 residues long. The chain's CDR3 is CASASGIRETQYF. In nucleotides, the CDR3 is TGTGCCAGCGCTAGCGGGATTAGAGAGACCCAGTACTTC.

The chain combines TRBV20-1 with TRBJ2-7; D call uncertain. Germline assignment: CDR1 DFQATT and CDR2 SNEGSKA (reference sequence). With 4 bases removed from V and 6 bases from J, the gap between germline ends came to 7 bases. This CDR3 comprises 10 residues. The CDR3 region is CSAKFGEQYF. CDR3 DNA sequence: TGCAGTGCTAAATTCGGCGAGCAGTACTTC.

As for this clone: Other DNA sequences in the sample encode the same CDR3. The rearrangement links TRBV11-2 to TRBJ2-3; D remains ambiguous. From germline, CDR1 is SGHAT and CDR2 FQNNGV. The V end lost 3 bases, the J end lost 6 bases, and 7 bases lay between the germline ends. This CDR3 is 12 amino acids long. The CDR3 DNA sequence: TGTGCCAGCAGCTTGTCTTCTGATACGCAGTATTTT. Protein: CASSLSSDTQYF.

The J gene is TRBJ2-7, the V gene TRBV19, with TRBD1 matching over 10 bases. The CDR3 contains 15 residues. Per germline, CDR1 LNHDA and CDR2 SQIVND (reference sequence). Germline trimming cut 4 bases from V and 5 bases from J; bases unmatched to any gene: 8. CDR3 DNA sequence: TGTGCCAGTAGTAGAGGGGGACAGGGGCCTAACGAGCAGTACTTC. Translating it yields CASSRGGQGPNEQYF.

J is TRBJ1-2 and V is TRBV7-6, with a weak D call TRBD1 (5 bases). CDR1 is SGHVS and CDR2 is FNYEAQ in the germline V gene. This CDR3 contains 14 residues. V lost 5 bases, J lost 4 bases, and 14 bases lay in between. Here the CDR3 reads CASSPRREPYGYTF. The CDR3 bases are TGTGCCAGCAGCCCGCGCAGGGAACCCTATGGCTACACCTTC. The variable domain in full, with the rest retrieved from reference TRBV7-6 and TRBJ1-2, is GAGVSQSPRYKVTKRGQDVALRCDPISGHVSLYWYRQALGQGPEFLTYFNYEAQQDKSGLPNDRFSAERPEGSISTLTIQRTEQRDSAMYRCASSPRREPYGYTFGSGTRLTVV.

The chain recombines TRBV7-9 with TRBJ2-7, with TRBD2 identical over 9 bases. The V segment lost 1 base and the J segment 2 bases; nucleotides outside the gene matches: 12. Germline values: CDR1 SEHNR, CDR2 FQNEAQ (reference sequence). The CDR3 runs 18 residues. The CDR3 is CASSLGRLVAGDPYEQYF. As DNA, the CDR3 is TGTGCCAGCAGCTTAGGCAGATTGGTAGCGGGGGACCCCTACGAGCAGTACTTC.

J is TRBJ1-2 and V is TRBV19; D is undetermined. Germline V gene data show CDR1 as LNHDA and CDR2 as SQIVND (reference sequence). V was trimmed by 7 bases and J by 6 bases, leaving 21 bases between them. This CDR3 region has 15 residues. CDR3 residues: CASTRRGEGRNGYTF. The CDR3 bases are TGTGCCAGTACTCGGCGGGGAGAGGGCAGGAATGGCTACACCTTC. The entire variable domain, with the rest obtained from reference TRBV19 and TRBJ1-2, is as follows: DGGITQSPKYLFRKEGQNVTLSCEQNLNHDAMYWYRQDPGQGLRLIYYSQIVNDFQKGDIAEGYSVSREKKESFPLTVTSAQKNPTAFYLCASTRRGEGRNGYTFGSGTRLTVV.

The chain uses TRBV9 and TRBJ1-1; 9 bases line up with TRBD1. Germline V CDR1 and CDR2: SGDLS, YYNGEE. The V gene end was trimmed by 4 bases and the J gene end by 3 bases; junction bases not matched to a gene: 7. The CDR3 sequence is 15 residues long. The CDR3 sequence: CASSIDRGRDTEAFF. As DNA, the CDR3 is TGTGCCAGCAGCATCGACAGGGGGAGGGACACTGAAGCTTTCTTT.

The genes are TRBV25-1 and TRBJ1-3; D possibly corresponds to TRBD1 (5 bases). The V gene's germline CDR1 is MGHDK and CDR2 SYGVNS. V was pared by 2 bases and J by 0 bases, with 17 bases between. The CDR3 has 18 residues. This CDR3 reads CASSEIPAGPFSGNTIYF. Written as DNA, the CDR3 is TGTGCCAGCAGTGAAATACCGGCAGGGCCATTCTCTGGAAACACCATATATTTT. The full variable domain, its missing parts supplied by reference TRBV25-1 and TRBJ1-3, is EADIYQTPRYLVIGTGKKITLECSQTMGHDKMYWYQQDPGMELHLIHYSYGVNSTEKGDLSSESTVSRIRTEHFPLTLESARPSHTSQYLCASSEIPAGPFSGNTIYFGEGSWLTVV.

The rearrangement uses TRBV2 and TRBJ1-6; TRBD1 agrees at 8 bases. The length of the CDR3 is 16 residues. V shed 8 bases, J shed 1 base, and the junction held 7 bases outside the gene matches. Germline lookup yields CDR1 SNHLY and CDR2 FYNNEI. The CDR3 here is CASRRDRTSYNSPLHF. The CDR3 nucleotides read TGTGCCAGCCGCCGGGACAGGACTTCCTATAATTCACCCCTCCACTTT.

This clone was observed a few times. This chain links TRBV7-6 with TRBJ2-7; unclear D gene. The V and J ends lost 5 bases and 3 bases respectively, with 14 bases between them. Germline CDR1 is SGHVS and CDR2 is FNYEAQ. The CDR3 totals 14 residues. The CDR3 DNA sequence: TGTGCCAGCAGCGTAGAAGCCGGTGGCTACGAGCAGTACTTC. Translation: CASSVEAGGYEQYF.